The rows below give T cell receptor beta chains drawn from one sample of a study of beta chain features in type 1 diabetes. The method was immunoSEQ multiplex PCR; TCRdb's version includes in-frame clones alone and lacks a portion of them. Of roughly 170,000 clones in the sample, around 13% were seen once. Sequenced: central memory CD4+ T cells from blood. All receptors come from a woman aged 18-29 years in good health. Each CDR3 is given with its conserved first and last residue. A D gene is named only where the DNA matches it firmly. Expanded clones are given a class, and other clones once, few, many or no size at all.

>TRBJ1-3|few|TRBV9|NA
TGTGCCAGCACCACCGGGAACGCCGGAAACACCATATATTTT
CASTTGNAGNTIYF
>TRBJ2-6|few|TRBV27|TRBD1
TGTGCCAGCAGTTCACCGGGACAGGGAGGAGGGCCTGGGGCCAACGTCCTGACTTTC
CASSSPGQGGGPGANVLTF
>TRBJ2-3|many|TRBV7-9|TRBD2
TGTGCCAGCACCAACAGCGGGAGAGGGGCAGATACGCAGTATTTT
CASTNSGRGADTQYF
>TRBJ2-5|few|TRBV29-1|TRBD1
TGCAGCGTCCAACAGGGGGCACGGGAGACCCAGTACTTC
CSVQQGARETQYF
>TRBJ2-6|few|TRBV19|NA
TGTGCCAGTAGTTGGAGCGCGCGGGGCTCTGGGGCCAACGTCCTGACTTTC
CASSWSARGSGANVLTF
>TRBJ2-7|many|TRBV29-1|TRBD1
TGCAGCGTCCTACTTTCGGGACAGGGGGCCTACGAGCAGTACTTC
CSVLLSGQGAYEQYF
>TRBJ2-1|NA|TRBV7-9|NA
TGTGCCAGCAGCTTAGGAGCGGCGAACAATGAGCAGTTCTTC
CASSLGAANNEQFF
>TRBJ2-7|NA|TRBV18|TRBD1
TGTGCCAGCTCATCAAACAGGGGGGCCTACGAGCAGTACTTC
CASSSNRGAYEQYF
>TRBJ2-7|NA|TRBV6-6|TRBD1
TGTGCCAGCAGTTACGACGCCGGGACAGTTTTCTACGAGCAGTACTTC
CASSYDAGTVFYEQYF
>TRBJ2-5|NA|TRBV9|NA
TGTGCCAGCAGCCCTCACGGGGATGGGGAGACCCAGTACTTC
CASSPHGDGETQYF
>TRBJ1-2|few|TRBV15|NA
TGTGCCACCAGCAGTGGACACCTTGGGGGCTACACCTTC
CATSSGHLGGYTF
>TRBJ2-7|once|TRBV27|TRBD1
TGTGCCAGCAGTTTTCGTGGGACAGGGGGCTACGAGCAGTACTTC
CASSFRGTGGYEQYF
>TRBJ2-7|few|TRBV4-3|TRBD1
TGCGCCAGCAGCCAAGTCCCAGGACAGGGGTACGAGCAGTACTTC
CASSQVPGQGYEQYF
>TRBJ2-4|NA|TRBV11-2|NA
TGTGCCAGCAGCTTAGGGGGCTCGGCCAAAAACATTCAGTACTTC
CASSLGGSAKNIQYF
>TRBJ2-6|few|TRBV2|NA
TGTGCCAGCAGTGATCAGGGGTCAATCTCTGGGGCCAACGTCCTGACTTTC
CASSDQGSISGANVLTF
>TRBJ2-5|NA|TRBV11-2|TRBD2
TGTGCCAGCAGCCTGACTAGCGGGAGTAGAGAGACCCAGTACTTC
CASSLTSGSRETQYF
>TRBJ1-1|few|TRBV29-1|NA
TGCAGCGTTGAAGTTAATCAGGGGTCTCTCGGCACTGAAGCTTTCTTT
CSVEVNQGSLGTEAFF
>TRBJ2-3|few|TRBV6-1|NA
TGTGCCAGCAGTGCCCTTTTCGGTTACCGCACAGATACGCAGTATTTT
CASSALFGYRTDTQYF
>TRBJ2-7|NA|TRBV7-9|TRBD1
TGTGCCAGCAGCTCCGGGACAGGGAGGGTCGAGCAGTACTTC
CASSSGTGRVEQYF
>TRBJ2-7|few|TRBV28|TRBD2
TGTGCCAGCAGTCCAAGACACGGAAGCGGGAGTCTCCACGAGCAGTACTTC
CASSPRHGSGSLHEQYF
>TRBJ2-7|NA|TRBV28|NA
TGTGCCAGCAGTTTAGAGCGCCACGAGCAGTACTTC
CASSLERHEQYF
>TRBJ2-1|few|TRBV5-4|TRBD2
TGTGCCAGCAGCCTTCCGGGAGGAACCTACAATGAGCAGTTCTTC
CASSLPGGTYNEQFF